This TCR beta chain derives from a study of T cell repertoires in cytomegalovirus infection. About the research overall: It can be stated that public TCR beta signatures indicated CMV infection as well as a matching HLA type. Whole-study results and caveats: Carriage of CMV together with the relevant HLA was identifiable through cumulative public TCR beta family frequency. It was HLA-C-restricted CMV-specific TCR beta clonotypes that dominated the response ex vivo.

V was cut by 5 bases and J by 2 bases, with 13 bases left in between. The CDR3 has 15 residues. Germline CDR1 and CDR2: MNHEY and SMNVEV (reference sequence). This clonotype was counted only a few times. Its target is unknown. MiXCR, applied by TCRdb to the reads, yields one record per CDR3 protein. The sample shows 350,000 to 450,000 distinct CDR3 sequences, around 18% of them seen only once. The sequenced sample was PBMCs. This sequence originates from a human donor in good health (CMV status not recorded). Some clones in this sample may be carry-over from other donors' samples. The V and J genes are TRBV27 and TRBJ1-5; unclear D gene. DNA of the CDR3: TGTGCCAGCAGTCGACGGGTTGTCGGCAATCAGCCCCAGCATTTT. Its translation: CASSRRVVGNQPQHF.